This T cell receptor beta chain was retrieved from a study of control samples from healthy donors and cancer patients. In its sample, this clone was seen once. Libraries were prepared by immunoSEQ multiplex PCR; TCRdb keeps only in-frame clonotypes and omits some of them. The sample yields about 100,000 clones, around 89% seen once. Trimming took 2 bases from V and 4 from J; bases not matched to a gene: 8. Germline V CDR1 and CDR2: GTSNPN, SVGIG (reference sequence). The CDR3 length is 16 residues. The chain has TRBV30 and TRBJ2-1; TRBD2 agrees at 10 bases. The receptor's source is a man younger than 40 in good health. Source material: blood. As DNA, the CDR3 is TGTGCCTGGAGTTTGACCGGGACTAGCGCATACAATGAGCAGTTCTTC. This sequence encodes CAWSLTGTSAYNEQFF.